The 28 T cell receptor beta chains presented below share a single source sample, sequenced in a study of blood T cell repertoires in COVID-19 (dated by TCRdb to 2018 to 2021). Receptor amplification or capture employed the immunoSEQ multiplex PCR assay. TCRdb took this table from immuneACCESS and kept in-frame rearrangements with V and J called. Such tables lack part of the clones; where checked against another copy, unresolved V genes explain under half of the gap, and the rest is unexplained. The sample table contains 70,000 or so clones; only one count was recorded for more than 70% of them. Clones ranked in the top ten supply roughly 13% of the sample. The sample comprised peripheral blood. The receptors here all came from a man aged 45-60 years with COVID-19, enrolled during active disease.

This clone turned up a few times. The rearrangement links TRBV7-8 to TRBJ1-5, with a weak D call TRBD1 (5 bases). Trimming cost V 1 base and J 6 bases, with 13 bases left between them. The germline V gene has CDR1 SGHVS and CDR2 FQNEAQ. The CDR3 is made up of 15 amino acids. This CDR3 is CASSLGGRRAQPQHF. The DNA of the CDR3 is TGTGCCAGCAGCTTAGGGGGCCGCCGGGCTCAGCCCCAGCATTTT.

J is TRBJ2-7 and V is TRBV6-2 or TRBV6-3, with 7 bases lining up with TRBD1. CDR1 and CDR2 (germline): MNHEY, SVGEGT. Trimming removed 6 bases from V and 9 bases from J; junction bases left unmatched: 8. This CDR3 spans 12 amino acids. The CDR3 nucleotides read TGTGCCAGCAGCGCCGGGACAGCAAGGCAGTACTTC. Residues: CASSAGTARQYF.

This clone occurred a few times. CDR3 amino acids: CASSRSGTRGLAKNIQYF. The CDR3 DNA is TGTGCCAGCAGTCGAAGCGGGACTAGGGGTTTAGCCAAAAACATTCAGTACTTC. This chain uses TRBV28 with TRBJ2-4; TRBD2 aligns across 8 bases. This CDR3 is 18 amino acids long. V lost 5 bases, J lost 0 bases, and 12 bases stayed unmatched. Germline lookup yields CDR1 MDHEN and CDR2 SYDVKM.

The V call is TRBV3-1 (or the pseudogene TRBV3-2), the J call TRBJ1-2; 8 bases align to TRBD1. Germline CDR1 reads LGHDT; CDR2 reads YNNKEL (reference sequence). This CDR3 region has 16 residues. After removal of 1 base from V and 0 bases from J, the junction contained 4 bases not matched to a gene. The CDR3 DNA reads TGTGCCAGCAGCCAAGTTGGGACAGGAGCTAACTATGGCTACACCTTC. Amino acids: CASSQVGTGANYGYTF.

This rearrangement joins TRBV7-2 to TRBJ2-1, with 12 positions matching TRBD1. With V trimmed by 1 base and J by 7 bases, 11 bases remained unmatched. Germline V gene sequence: CDR1 SGHTA, CDR2 FQGNSA. The CDR3 contains 18 residues. The CDR3 is CASSLVWGWDRGQNEQFF. Here the CDR3 DNA reads TGTGCCAGCAGCTTAGTCTGGGGATGGGACAGGGGGCAAAATGAGCAGTTCTTC.

The rearrangement joins TRBV19 to TRBJ2-2; TRBD1 matches at 7 bases. V shed 5 bases and J 6 bases; nucleotides not matched to a gene: 3. The CDR3 covers 13 residues. Germline V gene data show CDR1 as LNHDA and CDR2 as SQIVND (reference sequence). CDR3 DNA: TGTGCCAGTAGTGCCGGACAGGCCGGGGAGCTGTTTTTT. Translating gives CASSAGQAGELFF.

This clone was picked up one time. This chain links TRBV5-1 with TRBJ2-1, with 10 bases fitting TRBD1. V gave up 3 bases and J gave up 7 bases; unmatched junction bases: 7. The CDR3 spans 15 residues. Germline loops: CDR1 SGHRS, CDR2 YFSETQ. CDR3 nucleotides: TGCGCCAGCAGCTCCGGGACAGGGGATCTGAATGAGCAGTTCTTC. Translating gives CASSSGTGDLNEQFF.

This rearrangement joins TRBV5-5 to TRBJ2-5; tentative D call: TRBD1 (5 bases). V dropped 3 bases and J dropped 0 bases, with 21 bases sitting between them. The CDR3 totals 18 residues. CDR1 and CDR2 from the germline V gene are SGHKS and YYEKEE (reference sequence). CDR3 region: CASSSTLVGPRYQETQYF. The CDR3 nucleotides read TGTGCCAGCAGCTCGACCCTTGTGGGGCCGCGGTACCAAGAGACCCAGTACTTC.

The chain links TRBV7-3 to TRBJ2-5, with 9 bases aligning to TRBD2. After removal of 0 bases from V and 5 bases from J, the junction contained 10 bases not matched to a gene. Per germline, CDR1 SGHTA and CDR2 FQGTGA. This CDR3 contains 17 residues. The chain's CDR3 is CASSLTGIAGVGETQYF. The CDR3 region has the DNA TGTGCCAGCAGCTTAACTGGGATAGCGGGAGTTGGGGAGACCCAGTACTTC.

This clone was counted a few times. The gene calls are TRBV4-3 and TRBJ2-2; TRBD1 matches 8 bases. The V gene's germline CDR1 is LGHNA and CDR2 YSLEER. The J segment lost 6 bases and the V segment lost 3 bases, leaving 6 bases of the junction unmatched. This CDR3 spans 15 amino acids. CDR3 amino acids: CASSQLQGVPGELFF. The CDR3 DNA follows: TGCGCCAGCAGCCAGTTACAGGGGGTCCCCGGGGAGCTGTTTTTT.

J is TRBJ2-7 and V is TRBV5-8; D is perhaps TRBD1 (6 bases). Trimming shortened V by 2 bases and J by 3 bases, and 15 bases separated the two germline ends. Per germline, CDR1 SGHTS and CDR2 YDEGEE. CDR3 length: 15 residues. The CDR3 sequence is CASSLFRDIFYEQYF. The CDR3 nucleotides are TGTGCCAGCAGCTTATTCCGGGACATATTCTACGAGCAGTACTTC.

The V and J genes are TRBV20-1 and TRBJ2-1, with D unclear. CDR1 and CDR2 (germline): DFQATT, SNEGSKA (reference sequence). The CDR3 is 11 amino acids. V dropped 4 bases and J dropped 6 bases, with 7 bases sitting between them. CDR3 region: CSATRGNEQFF. The CDR3 DNA reads TGCAGTGCTACCCGAGGCAATGAGCAGTTCTTC.

This clone was seen just once. The chain recombines TRBV3-1 (or the pseudogene TRBV3-2) with TRBJ2-1; D perhaps matches TRBD2 (5 bases). V lost 0 bases and J lost 5, with 17 bases in between. The CDR3 is made up of 17 amino acids. CDR1 is LGHDT and CDR2 is YNNKEL in the germline V gene (reference sequence). This CDR3 is CASSQDPETTYDNEQFF. The CDR3 bases are TGTGCCAGCAGCCAAGATCCGGAGACTACTTACGACAATGAGCAGTTCTTC.

The chain's CDR3 is CASSEDRGVGYEQYF. CDR3 bases: TGTGCCAGCAGTGAGGACAGGGGTGTTGGCTACGAGCAGTACTTC. This sequence joins TRBV6-1 and TRBJ2-7; 9 bases align to TRBD1. J gave up 3 bases and V 3 bases, and 6 bases lay outside the gene matches. The CDR3 contains 15 residues. Germline values: CDR1 MNHNS, CDR2 SASEGT.

This chain connects TRBV30 to TRBJ2-2; 9 bases map to TRBD2. CDR3 size: 13 residues. V lost 7 bases to trimming and J lost 6 bases; unmatched junction nucleotides: 6. Germline V gene lookup returns CDR1 GTSNPN and CDR2 SVGIG (reference sequence). The CDR3 sequence: CAFGLARPGELFF. Here the CDR3 DNA reads TGTGCCTTCGGACTAGCGAGGCCCGGGGAGCTGTTTTTT.

The chain is built from TRBV28 and TRBJ1-2; a weak D match, TRBD1 (5 bases). V dropped 3 bases and J dropped 5 bases, with 10 bases sitting between them. CDR1 is MDHEN, CDR2 SYDVKM, per germline. The CDR3 loop spans 13 amino acids. The CDR3, as DNA: TGTGCCAGCAGTTTCCGGGGGTGGTATGGCTACACCTTC. Translated: CASSFRGWYGYTF.

This clone was detected once. V usage is TRBV20-1 and J usage is TRBJ1-2; TRBD1 matches 8 bases. CDR3 length: 11 amino acids. CDR1 is DFQATT and CDR2 is SNEGSKA in the germline V gene (reference sequence). CDR3 DNA: TGCAGGGCGGGGACAGGATATGGCTACACCTTC. Encoded protein: CRAGTGYGYTF.

The chain couples TRBV12-3 or TRBV12-4 to TRBJ1-2; 7 bases line up with TRBD1. V lost 8 bases, J lost 0 bases, and 3 bases stayed unmatched. There are 13 residues in the CDR3. CDR3 sequence (DNA): TGTGCCAGCGCGGGACAGTCTAACTATGGCTACACCTTC. Its protein product is CASAGQSNYGYTF.

This CDR3 is CASSRRGGLSTDTQYF. In nucleotides, the CDR3 is TGTGCCAGCAGCCGGAGGGGCGGTCTTAGCACAGATACGCAGTATTTT. The chain combines TRBV7-9 with TRBJ2-3, with a tentative D call TRBD2 (6 bases). The CDR3 is made up of 16 amino acids. V shed 5 bases and J shed 0 bases, with 15 bases lying between them. CDR1 SEHNR and CDR2 FQNEAQ come from the germline V gene (reference sequence).

The J gene is TRBJ2-4, the V gene TRBV2; D unclear. The CDR3 has 12 residues. In germline, CDR1 is SNHLY, CDR2 FYNNEI. The ends were cut back, 6 bases at V and 8 bases at J, with 11 bases in the middle. The CDR3: CASSADRDIQYF. In DNA form, the CDR3 reads TGTGCCAGCAGCGCCGACCGGGACATTCAGTACTTC.

V and J are TRBV7-2 and TRBJ2-1; D uncertain. The CDR3 runs to 13 residues. Germline V gene data show CDR1 as SGHTA and CDR2 as FQGNSA. The germline V and J ends were trimmed by 0 bases and 5 bases, with 5 bases remaining between them. Written as DNA, the CDR3 is TGTGCCAGCAGCTTAGCGCGGAACAATGAGCAGTTCTTC. Protein sequence: CASSLARNNEQFF.

The J gene is TRBJ2-5, the V gene TRBV12-3 or TRBV12-4, with D perhaps TRBD2 (6 bases). CDR3 length: 13 residues. Trimming removed 2 bases from V and 9 bases from J, with 13 bases in between. DNA of the CDR3: TGTGCCAGCAGTTTAAGACCCTCGGGGGCCCAGTACTTC. Translating it yields CASSLRPSGAQYF.

This clone has just one count. The chain couples TRBV21-1 to TRBJ2-1; the table calls TRBD2, which could not be checked here. TRBV21-1 is a pseudogene locus. The CDR3 has 16 residues. The CDR3: CASSETLAGTYNEQFF. CDR3 coding DNA: TGTGCCAGCAGCGAGACGCTAGCGGGGACGTACAATGAGCAGTTCTTC.

The V call is TRBV30, the J call TRBJ1-4, with D possibly TRBD1 on 6 matching bases. Trimming stripped 0 bases from V and 12 bases from J, with 14 bases between. This CDR3 contains 13 residues. Germline V CDR1 and CDR2: GTSNPN, SVGIG (reference sequence). The CDR3 DNA reads TGTGCCTGGAGTGTAGGACCCTACAGGGAACTGTTTTTT. Encoded protein: CAWSVGPYRELFF.

The V call is TRBV11-3, the J call TRBJ2-1; 8 positions agree with TRBD2. In germline, CDR1 is SGHNT, CDR2 YENEEA. CDR3 length equals 16 residues. The V gene end was trimmed by 3 bases and the J gene end by 8 bases; junction bases not matched to a gene: 12. The CDR3 spells CASSFKGSAGVYEQFF. The CDR3 DNA sequence: TGTGCCAGCAGCTTTAAGGGGTCAGCGGGAGTTTATGAGCAGTTCTTC.

This chain uses TRBV18 with TRBJ2-5; D possibly corresponds to TRBD1 (6 bases). The CDR3 consists of 15 residues. Germline CDR1 reads KGHSH; CDR2 reads LQKENI. V shed 4 bases and J shed 5 bases, with 17 bases lying between them. CDR3: CASSLQGAKGETQYF. The CDR3 DNA follows: TGTGCCAGCTCACTACAGGGTGCGAAAGGGGAGACCCAGTACTTC.

A single count supports this clone. The chain joins TRBV2 to TRBJ2-1, with D unresolved. Germline CDR1 is SNHLY and CDR2 is FYNNEI. V gave up 0 bases and J gave up 7 bases, with 7 bases separating them. The CDR3 has 13 amino acids. CDR3 residues: CASSEARPNEQFF. The CDR3 bases are TGTGCCAGCAGTGAAGCGCGTCCTAATGAGCAGTTCTTC.

This clone was picked up a small number of times. J is TRBJ1-4 and V is TRBV13, with a weak D call TRBD1 (6 bases). The CDR3 spans 16 residues. Trimming cost V 4 bases and J 1 base, with 13 bases left between them. Germline V gives CDR1 PRHDT, CDR2 FYEKMQ (reference sequence). The CDR3 sequence: CASSSAGEETNEKLFF. The CDR3 DNA reads as TGTGCCAGCAGCTCCGCAGGGGAAGAAACTAATGAAAAACTGTTTTTT.